A selection of T cell receptor beta chains follows, all from one sample in a study of blood T cell repertoires in COVID-19. Sequencing used immunoSEQ multiplex PCR; TCRdb keeps in-frame clones, though not all of them. Among about 270,000 clones listed, 85% to 90% were seen once. Input material: PBMCs or T cells enriched from blood (not recorded which). The source is a woman between 18 and 29 years old who had recovered from COVID-19. Each CDR3 is given with its conserved first and last residue. A D gene is named only where the DNA matches it firmly. Some rows mark clone size as missing; the rest say once, few, many or name a class of expanded clone.

cdr3_aa cdr3_nt j_call d_call clone_size v_call
CASSQVLGGTELFF TGTGCCAGCAGCCAAGTTCTGGGGGGAACGGAACTGTTTTTT TRBJ1-4 - few TRBV4-2
CASSLHPRVPISDTQYF TGTGCCAGCAGTTTACACCCCAGGGTCCCAATCTCAGATACGCAGTATTTT TRBJ2-3 - - TRBV27
CASSYRASGGSYEQYF TGTGCCAGCAGCTATAGGGCTAGCGGGGGCTCCTACGAGCAGTACTTC TRBJ2-7 TRBD2 - TRBV7-9
CAWKGQRDEQYF TGTGCCTGGAAGGGACAGAGAGACGAGCAGTACTTC TRBJ2-7 TRBD1 - TRBV30
CASSFLGPNTEAFF TGTGCCAGCAGCTTCCTGGGGCCTAACACTGAAGCTTTCTTT TRBJ1-1 - - TRBV5-6
CASSSPRAGANVLTF TGTGCCAGCAGCTCCCCCAGGGCTGGGGCCAACGTCCTGACTTTC TRBJ2-6 - - TRBV11-2
CASSIVIRGRVNTEAFF TGTGCCAGTAGTATAGTCATCCGAGGCAGGGTGAACACTGAAGCTTTCTTT TRBJ1-1 - - TRBV19
CASRSTSNNEQFF TGTGCCAGCAGATCGACTAGCAACAATGAGCAGTTCTTC TRBJ2-1 TRBD2 - TRBV12-3/TRBV12-4
CASSIPEEKLFF TGTGCCAGTAGTATTCCGGAGGAAAAACTGTTTTTT TRBJ1-4 - - TRBV19
CASSSRTGNYGYTF TGCGCCAGCAGCTCTCGGACAGGGAACTATGGCTACACCTTC TRBJ1-2 TRBD1 - TRBV5-1
CASSQLTGLNTEAFF TGTGCCAGCAGCCAATTAACAGGATTGAACACTGAAGCTTTCTTT TRBJ1-1 - - TRBV7-9
CASTLVGDSHTSSGNTIYF TGTGCCAGCACCCTGGTCGGTGACAGCCACACGAGCTCTGGAAACACCATATATTTT TRBJ1-3 - - TRBV7-9
CASSQVGSGETQYF TGTGCCAGCTCACAGGTGGGCAGCGGAGAGACCCAGTACTTC TRBJ2-5 - - TRBV18
CASSPRFMRTGELFF TGTGCCAGCAGCCCCCGGTTTATGAGGACCGGGGAGCTGTTTTTT TRBJ2-2 - - TRBV11-1
CASSPLGAGGNKNIQYF TGTGCCAGCTCGCCGCTCGGAGCGGGGGGGAACAAAAACATTCAGTACTTC TRBJ2-4 TRBD2 - TRBV18
CASSVQQTYNSPLHF TGTGCCAGTAGCGTCCAACAGACGTATAATTCACCCCTCCACTTT TRBJ1-6 - - TRBV19
CASSLLRGETQYF TGTGCCAGCAGCTTATTGCGGGGAGAGACCCAGTACTTC TRBJ2-5 - - TRBV11-2
CASSLVSGQETQYF TGCGCCAGCAGCTTGGTGTCGGGGCAAGAGACCCAGTACTTC TRBJ2-5 - - TRBV5-1
CAWSVQGPYSPLHF TGTGCCTGGAGTGTTCAGGGGCCTTATTCACCCCTCCACTTT TRBJ1-6 - - TRBV30
CASSGGGAYNEQFF TGCGCCAGCAGTGGAGGGGGCGCGTACAATGAGCAGTTCTTC TRBJ2-1 TRBD1 - TRBV10-1
CASSIGAAEAFF TGTGCCAGTAGTATAGGCGCCGCTGAAGCTTTCTTT TRBJ1-1 - once TRBV19
CASSPYKRDGLSSTDTQYF TGTGCCAGCAGCCCTTACAAGCGGGACGGACTATCTAGCACAGATACGCAGTATTTT TRBJ2-3 TRBD2 - TRBV3-1/TRBV3-2
CASRDSGTGFMGENTGELFF TGTGCCAGCCGCGATTCCGGGACAGGGTTCATGGGGGAGAACACCGGGGAGCTGTTTTTT TRBJ2-2 TRBD1 - TRBV11-3
CSASFQLAGAITDTQYF TGCAGTGCTAGTTTTCAGCTAGCGGGGGCCATCACAGATACGCAGTATTTT TRBJ2-3 TRBD2 - TRBV20-1
CASSQVGRGGDTQYF TGTGCCAGCAGCCAAGTAGGGAGGGGGGGGGATACGCAGTATTTT TRBJ2-3 - - TRBV3-1/TRBV3-2
CASSQPSGGGRTRSTDTQYF TGTGCCAGCAGCCAACCTAGCGGGGGGGGACGAACCCGAAGCACAGATACGCAGTATTTT TRBJ2-3 TRBD2 - TRBV4-2
CASSASVLGYGYTF TGTGCCAGCAGTGCCAGCGTTCTTGGCTATGGCTACACCTTC TRBJ1-2 - few TRBV6-4
CASSLVTGELFF TGTGCCAGCAGCTTAGTAACCGGGGAGCTGTTTTTT TRBJ2-2 - - TRBV11-2
CASSRGPVDTQYF TGTGCCAGCAGCCGGGGCCCGGTGGATACGCAGTATTTT TRBJ2-3 - - TRBV3-1/TRBV3-2
CASRPGQGAFYGYTF TGTGCCAGCAGACCGGGACAGGGTGCTTTCTATGGCTACACCTTC TRBJ1-2 TRBD1 - TRBV6-5
CASSPPGTGTEAFF TGTGCCAGCAGTCCGCCCGGGACAGGCACTGAAGCTTTCTTT TRBJ1-1 TRBD1 - TRBV6-5
CASSPDRHEKLFF TGTGCCAGCAGCCCAGACAGACACGAAAAACTGTTTTTT TRBJ1-4 - - TRBV7-9
CASSFRGYNYGYTF TGTGCCAGCAGTTTCAGGGGTTATAACTATGGCTACACCTTC TRBJ1-2 - - TRBV27
CASRPDSAQNSPLHF TGCGCCAGCAGACCTGACAGCGCTCAGAATTCACCCCTCCACTTT TRBJ1-6 - - TRBV10-2
CATSERQGNEQYF TGTGCCACCAGTGAACGACAGGGCAACGAGCAGTACTTC TRBJ2-7 TRBD1 - TRBV24-1
CASSALIQGEQYF TGCGCCAGCAGTGCTTTGATACAGGGAGAGCAGTACTTC TRBJ2-7 - - TRBV10-1
CASSIDARQTYEQYF TGTGCCAGTAGTATAGATGCCAGGCAAACCTACGAGCAGTACTTC TRBJ2-7 - - TRBV19
CASSWSVAVREQYF TGTGCCAGCAGCTGGTCGGTGGCAGTCAGGGAGCAGTACTTC TRBJ2-7 - few TRBV7-9
CASRLTTVFTGELFF TGTGCCAGCAGACTAACGACAGTCTTCACCGGGGAGCTGTTTTTT TRBJ2-2 - - TRBV7-8
CASSFRDRGYGYTF TGTGCCAGCAGCTTCCGAGACCGGGGGTATGGCTACACCTTC TRBJ1-2 - - TRBV21-1
CASSMGRGDEKLFF TGTGCCAGTAGTATGGGACGGGGGGATGAAAAACTGTTTTTT TRBJ1-4 - once TRBV19
CASSIIGTRGEAFF TGTGCCAGTAGTATAATCGGGACAAGGGGTGAAGCTTTCTTT TRBJ1-1 - - TRBV19
CASSLVGSNQPQHF TGTGCCAGCAGCTTGGTCGGGTCTAATCAGCCCCAGCATTTT TRBJ1-5 - - TRBV5-6
CATDGGVSGEQYF TGTGCCACCGACGGGGGGGTCTCAGGCGAGCAGTACTTC TRBJ2-7 TRBD2 - TRBV6-5
CASSFQFQGGDEQYF TGTGCCAGCAGTTTCCAATTTCAGGGAGGTGACGAGCAGTACTTC TRBJ2-7 - - TRBV27
CSVVGGTGGNEQFF TGCAGCGTTGTAGGCGGGACAGGAGGCAATGAGCAGTTCTTC TRBJ2-1 TRBD1 - TRBV29-1
CASRGGVLYGYTF TGTGCCAGCAGGGGAGGAGTCCTCTATGGCTACACCTTC TRBJ1-2 - - TRBV28
CASSLGGQDLIELFF TGTGCCAGCAGCTTAGGAGGGCAGGACCTAATAGAACTGTTTTTT TRBJ1-4 - - TRBV7-2
CASSFGANTGELFF TGTGCCAGCAGCTTCGGAGCGAACACCGGGGAGCTGTTTTTT TRBJ2-2 - - TRBV5-4
CATSDPRGTDTQYF TGTGCCACCAGTGACCCCAGGGGTACAGATACGCAGTATTTT TRBJ2-3 - once TRBV24-1
CATSREGRTSNQPQHF TGTGCCACCAGCAGGGAGGGGAGGACTAGCAATCAGCCCCAGCATTTT TRBJ1-5 - - TRBV15
CASSQDPGGNGNTIYF TGCGCCAGCAGCCAAGATCCGGGAGGGAATGGAAACACCATATATTTT TRBJ1-3 - - TRBV4-1
CASSGGSVYTEAFF TGTGCCAGCTCAGGGGGTAGTGTTTACACTGAAGCTTTCTTT TRBJ1-1 TRBD1 - TRBV6-5
CASSPGGVGEKLFF TGCGCCAGCAGCCCAGGGGGCGTGGGTGAAAAACTGTTTTTT TRBJ1-4 TRBD1 - TRBV5-1